The 13 T cell receptor beta chains below all came from one sample that was sequenced in a study of T cell responses to AZD1222 COVID-19 vaccine. Produced via immunoSEQ multiplex PCR; TCRdb's table is partial and in-frame only. The sample includes about 73,000 clones, 75% to 90% of them seen just once. Specimen: peripheral blood, collected 28 days after the second AZD1222 dose. These receptors were collected from an adult who received the AZD1222 COVID-19 vaccine.

The gene calls are TRBV15 and TRBJ1-5; D unclear. CDR3 length: 12 residues. Germline V gene lookup returns CDR1 LNHNV and CDR2 YYDKDF (reference sequence). Trimming took off 2 bases at V and 5 bases at J, with 4 bases between the two ends. The CDR3 spells CATSRQYQPQHF. The CDR3 nucleotides read TGTGCCACCAGCAGACAATATCAGCCCCAGCATTTT. The variable domain in full, completed from reference TRBV15 and TRBJ1-5, reads DAMVIQNPRYQVTQFGKPVTLSCSQTLNHNVMYWYQQKSSQAPKLLFHYYDKDFNNEADTPDNFQSRRPNTSFCFLDIRSPGLGDTAMYLCATSRQYQPQHFGDGTRLSIL.

The chain uses TRBV19 and TRBJ1-4; perhaps TRBD1 as D (5 bases). Germline V CDR1 and CDR2: LNHDA, SQIVND (reference sequence). V was cut by 10 bases and J by 8 bases, with 20 bases left in between. The CDR3 sequence is 14 residues long. For the CDR3, the DNA is TGTGCCACCACCCCCGGGACCTGGGAGGAAAAACTGTTTTTT. Protein sequence: CATTPGTWEEKLFF.

This sequence joins TRBV9 and TRBJ1-2; a possible D gene is TRBD1 (5 bases). V gave up 7 bases and J gave up 8 bases, with 21 bases separating them. The V gene's germline CDR1 is SGDLS and CDR2 YYNGEE. The CDR3 is 14 amino acids. CDR3 sequence: CASEGAWGTRGYTF. In DNA, the CDR3 is TGTGCCAGCGAGGGCGCTTGGGGGACTCGAGGCTACACCTTC.

This chain joins TRBV7-2 and TRBJ2-7; D remains unclear. Trimming left V 4 bases short and J 2 bases short, with 15 bases between. Germline V gene data show CDR1 as SGHTA and CDR2 as FQGNSA. This CDR3 has 15 residues. CDR3 bases: TGTGCCAGCAGCTCGATTGGACCACCGGCCTACGAGCAGTACTTC. Translated, it gives CASSSIGPPAYEQYF.

This clone was counted once. The gene calls are TRBV27 and TRBJ1-6; perhaps TRBD1 as D (5 bases). CDR3 length: 17 amino acids. Germline assignment: CDR1 MNHEY and CDR2 SMNVEV (reference sequence). Trimming removed 6 bases from V and 8 bases from J, with 23 bases in between. CDR3 region: CASRNRFTGADYSPLHF. In nucleotides, the CDR3 is TGTGCCAGCAGAAATCGATTCACAGGAGCAGATTATTCACCCCTCCACTTT.

The V and J genes are TRBV30 and TRBJ2-1, with TRBD2 matching 8 bases. This CDR3 region has 14 residues. V lost 8 bases to trimming and J lost 6 bases; unmatched junction nucleotides: 12. Germline lookup yields CDR1 GTSNPN and CDR2 SVGIG (reference sequence). CDR3 sequence (DNA): TGTGCCCTGGGGAGGGGCGGGGGGACCAATGAGCAGTTCTTC. Its protein is CALGRGGGTNEQFF.

The rearrangement links TRBV5-5 to TRBJ1-2; 7 bases fit TRBD1. CDR1 and CDR2 (germline): SGHKS, YYEKEE (reference sequence). The CDR3 runs 15 residues. J lost 1 base, V lost 5 bases, and 8 bases had no gene match. CDR3 residues: CASREGDSRNYGYTF. The CDR3 DNA sequence: TGTGCCAGCAGGGAGGGGGACAGTCGTAACTATGGCTACACCTTC.

V gene TRBV6-5 combines with J gene TRBJ2-3; TRBD1 matches 9 bases. The CDR3 is made up of 15 amino acids. V lost 6 bases and J lost 2; bases outside the gene matches: 6. In germline, CDR1 is MNHEY, CDR2 SVGAGI. The CDR3 here is CASREGQGFTDTQYF. Here the CDR3 DNA reads TGTGCCAGCAGAGAGGGACAGGGTTTCACAGATACGCAGTATTTT.

The chain carries TRBV5-8 and TRBJ2-7; D remains unclear. This CDR3 spans 13 amino acids. Germline V gene lookup returns CDR1 SGHTS and CDR2 YDEGEE. V lost 3 bases to trimming and J lost 4 bases, with 11 bases between them. In DNA form, the CDR3 reads TGTGCCAGCAGCTCCTTGGCGATGTACGAGCAGTACTTC. Residues: CASSSLAMYEQYF.

This sequence joins TRBV6-4 and TRBJ2-5; TRBD2 matches at 7 bases. This CDR3 has 18 residues. The junction had 18 bases not matched to a gene; V was cut back by 3 bases and J by 5 bases. From germline, CDR1 is MRHNA and CDR2 SNTAGT. CDR3 region: CASSEEDSGPKFLETQYF. DNA for the CDR3: TGTGCCAGCAGTGAGGAAGATAGCGGGCCCAAATTTTTGGAGACCCAGTACTTC.

The chain carries TRBV5-1 and TRBJ2-7; 7 bases agree with TRBD1. The CDR3 extends over 16 amino acids. V trimming: 6 bases; J trimming: 0 bases; junction bases outside the gene matches: 12. Per germline, CDR1 SGHRS and CDR2 YFSETQ. The CDR3 reads CASTRTGTETSYEQYF. The CDR3 DNA is TGCGCCAGCACGAGAACCGGGACAGAGACCTCCTACGAGCAGTACTTC.

The chain couples TRBV4-1 to TRBJ2-5, with D hard to call. Germline lookup yields CDR1 MGHRA and CDR2 YSYEKL. Trimming took 1 base from V and 5 from J, leaving 8 bases between them. This CDR3 is built from 13 residues. CDR3 nucleotides: TGCGCCAGCAGCCAAGGGGTTTTTGAGACCCAGTACTTC. Translating gives CASSQGVFETQYF.

The chain couples TRBV9 to TRBJ2-1, with 7 bases aligning to TRBD1. This CDR3 is built from 15 residues. In germline, CDR1 is SGDLS, CDR2 YYNGEE. The V segment lost 4 bases and the J segment 5 bases; nucleotides outside the gene matches: 9. The CDR3, as DNA: TGTGCCAGCAGCCCGAGGGACAGACTTAACAATGAGCAGTTCTTC. As protein: CASSPRDRLNNEQFF.